This T cell receptor beta chain was observed in a study of blood T cell repertoires in COVID-19. Study-level information: Collection of acute and convalescent COVID-19 samples took place in the United States, Italy and Spain.

This CDR3 comprises 13 residues. Per the germline V gene, CDR1 is SGHRS and CDR2 is YFSETQ. Trimming shortened V by 0 bases and J by 5 bases, and 8 bases separated the two germline ends. How the authors handled the data: Reference gene primer amplification in the assay estimated nucleated cell counts. The method was immunoSEQ multiplex PCR; TCRdb's version includes in-frame clones alone and lacks a portion of them. The DNA was the basis for D and trimming; V, J and clone size are from that table. Of roughly 140,000 clones listed, around 86% are singletons. A few counts support this clone. The sequenced sample consisted of peripheral blood. V gene TRBV5-1 combines with J gene TRBJ2-5; D not resolved. The TCR comes from a human donor in a cohort sampled during active COVID-19. CDR3 region: CASSLDSRETQYF. In DNA, the CDR3 is TGCGCCAGCAGCTTGGATAGTCGGGAGACCCAGTACTTC.